This T cell receptor beta chain was captured in a study of blood T cells in healthy people across ages. Study observations and caveats: Whereas aged donors had fewer naive CD4+ cells, long-lived donors had more of them and higher diversity. Older age coincided with a roughly linear decline in TCR beta diversity per million T cells.

Only a few counts were recorded for this clonotype. Its target is unknown. V lost 5 bases to trimming and J lost 1 base, with 6 bases between them. CDR1 is SNHLY, CDR2 FYNNEI, per germline. The CDR3 loop spans 14 amino acids. A second 7 to 11 cycle PCR used barcoded and J-beta primers. TCRdb called the 5' RACE reads again in MiXCR, with one record for every CDR3 protein. Of about 690,000 distinct CDR3 sequences detected, roughly two fifths appear once; the ten largest clones hold 30%. This clonotype originated in a man older than 75 in good health. The genes are TRBV2 and TRBJ1-6, with D possibly being TRBD1 (5 bases). Sequencing was carried out using blood. This CDR3 reads CASSTGSYNSPLHF. The CDR3 nucleotides are TGTGCCAGCAGTACAGGATCCTATAATTCACCCCTCCACTTT.